This section outlines one TCR beta chain sequence together with its context. This same CDR3 is encoded by further DNA sequences in the sample. The data were produced by immunoSEQ multiplex PCR, yet TCRdb's version contains in-frame clones alone and is incomplete. The table lists hundreds of thousands of clones, approximately 73% of them singletons. This entry is derived from a study of shared clonotypes between healthy human individuals. The V end was cut by 2 bases, the J end by 2 bases, with 7 bases between. CDR1 and CDR2 (germline): SNHLY, FYNNEI. The CDR3 consists of 14 residues. The material sequenced was memory CD4+ T cells sorted from blood. Stated subset: CD45RA-negative fraction. V usage is TRBV2 and J usage is TRBJ1-5; D is unresolved. This receptor was taken from a woman in her twenties or thirties in good health. CDR3 coding DNA: TGTGCCAGCAGTGAAAACTCCGGCAATCAGCCCCAGCATTTT. Protein product: CASSENSGNQPQHF.